This TCR beta chain comes out of a study of OX40 agonist ivuxolimab in advanced cancers. The wider study: Participants averaged approximately 61 years of age (range about 23 to 79) and were around 80% male.

Whole-study findings and limits: With doses of 0.1 to 3.0 mg/kg, CD4+ and CD8+ blood T cells had undergone clonal expansion by week 6.

This CDR3 comprises 16 residues. Germline lookup yields CDR1 SEHNR and CDR2 FQNEAQ (reference sequence). V was cut by 6 bases and J by 2 bases, with 20 bases left in between. Notes on this clone: The antigen is unknown.

TCRdb's copy holds only in-frame clones and misses some; the assay was immunoSEQ multiplex PCR. The sample has approximately 70,000 clones; 75% to 95% are singletons. The receptor was derived from an adult with an advanced solid tumor such as melanoma, head and neck, liver or kidney cancer. V and J are TRBV7-9 and TRBJ2-7; D may be TRBD1 (6 bases). The source material was CD4+ or CD8+ T cells sorted from blood, sampled in a trial of the OX40 agonist ivuxolimab. CDR3 nucleotide sequence: TGTGCCAGCAGTGACGCTGGGGGCAGCATAACCTACGAGCAGTACTTC. Translating it yields CASSDAGGSITYEQYF.